This T cell receptor (beta chain) emerged from a study of blood T cell repertoires in COVID-19. The authors' processing: Amplified reference gene primers provided the basis for estimating nucleated cell counts. Sequencing used immunoSEQ multiplex PCR; TCRdb keeps in-frame clones, though not all of them. Clonal size and the V and J genes are those of that table, whereas D and trimming came from the DNA. The sample lists about 190,000 clones, roughly 80% seen once, with about 13% in the top ten. The V and J ends lost 7 bases and 1 base respectively, with 13 bases between them. Germline CDR1 LNHDA, CDR2 SQIVND (reference sequence). CDR3 length: 15 residues.

The source is a man aged 45-65 years who had recovered from COVID-19. Sequencing was carried out using peripheral blood. V usage is TRBV19 and J usage is TRBJ2-2, with D perhaps matching TRBD2 (6 bases). CDR3 region: CASKLRGGNTGELFF. As DNA, the CDR3 is TGTGCCAGTAAACTTAGGGGAGGGAACACCGGGGAGCTGTTTTTT.